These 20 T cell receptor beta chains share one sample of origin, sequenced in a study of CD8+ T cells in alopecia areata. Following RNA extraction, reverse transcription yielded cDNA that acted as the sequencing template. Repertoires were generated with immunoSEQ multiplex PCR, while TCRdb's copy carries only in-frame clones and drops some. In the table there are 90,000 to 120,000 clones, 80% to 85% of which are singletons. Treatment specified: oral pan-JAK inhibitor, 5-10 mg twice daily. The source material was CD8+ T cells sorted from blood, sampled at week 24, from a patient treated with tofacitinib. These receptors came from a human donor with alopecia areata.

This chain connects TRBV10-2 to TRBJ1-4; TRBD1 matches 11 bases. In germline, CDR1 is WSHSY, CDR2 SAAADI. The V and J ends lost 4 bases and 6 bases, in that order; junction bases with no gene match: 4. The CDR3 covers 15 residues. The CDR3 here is CASSGTGGNDEKLFF. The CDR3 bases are TGCGCCAGCAGTGGGACAGGGGGCAATGATGAAAAACTGTTTTTT.

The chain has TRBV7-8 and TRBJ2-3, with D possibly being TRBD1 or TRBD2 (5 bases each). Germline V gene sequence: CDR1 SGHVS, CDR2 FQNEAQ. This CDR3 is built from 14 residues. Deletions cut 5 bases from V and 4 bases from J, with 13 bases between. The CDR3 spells CASSPYRDPDTQYF. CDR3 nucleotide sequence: TGTGCCAGCAGCCCCTACCGGGACCCAGATACGCAGTATTTT.

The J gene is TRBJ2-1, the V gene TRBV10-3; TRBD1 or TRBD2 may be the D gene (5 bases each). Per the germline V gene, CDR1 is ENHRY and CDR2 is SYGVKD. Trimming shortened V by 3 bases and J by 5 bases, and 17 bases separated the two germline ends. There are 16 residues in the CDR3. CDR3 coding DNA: TGTGCCATCAGTGACCCCTTGGGGCGGGTCGACAATGAGCAGTTCTTC. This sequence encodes CAISDPLGRVDNEQFF.

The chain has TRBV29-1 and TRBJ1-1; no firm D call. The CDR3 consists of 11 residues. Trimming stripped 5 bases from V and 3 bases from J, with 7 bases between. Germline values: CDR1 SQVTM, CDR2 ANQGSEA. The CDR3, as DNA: TGCAGCGTTCCGTTAGACACTGAAGCTTTCTTT. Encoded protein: CSVPLDTEAFF.

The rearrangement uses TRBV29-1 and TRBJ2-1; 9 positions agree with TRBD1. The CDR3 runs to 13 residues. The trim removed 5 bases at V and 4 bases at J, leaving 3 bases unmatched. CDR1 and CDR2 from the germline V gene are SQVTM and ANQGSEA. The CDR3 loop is CSVPGTGYNEQFF. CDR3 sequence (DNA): TGCAGCGTTCCCGGGACAGGGTACAATGAGCAGTTCTTC.

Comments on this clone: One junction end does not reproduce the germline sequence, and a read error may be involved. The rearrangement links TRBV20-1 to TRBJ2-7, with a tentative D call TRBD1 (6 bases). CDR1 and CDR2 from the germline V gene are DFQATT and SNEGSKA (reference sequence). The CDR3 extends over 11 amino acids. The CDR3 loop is CSALQGYEQCF. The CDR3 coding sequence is TGCAGTGCTCTACAGGGTTACGAGCAGTGCTTC.

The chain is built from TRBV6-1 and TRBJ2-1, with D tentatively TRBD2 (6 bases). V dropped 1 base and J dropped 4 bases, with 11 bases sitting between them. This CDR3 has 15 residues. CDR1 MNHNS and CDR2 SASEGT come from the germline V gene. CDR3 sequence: CASSEVGGGYNEQFF. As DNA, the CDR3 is TGTGCCAGCAGTGAAGTAGGTGGGGGGTACAATGAGCAGTTCTTC.

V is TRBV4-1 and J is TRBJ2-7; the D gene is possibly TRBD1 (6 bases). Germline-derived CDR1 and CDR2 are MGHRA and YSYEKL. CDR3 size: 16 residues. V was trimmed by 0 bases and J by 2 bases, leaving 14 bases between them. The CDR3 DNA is TGCGCCAGCAGCCAAGATGGGCAAGGGGGACCCTACGAGCAGTACTTC. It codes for CASSQDGQGGPYEQYF.

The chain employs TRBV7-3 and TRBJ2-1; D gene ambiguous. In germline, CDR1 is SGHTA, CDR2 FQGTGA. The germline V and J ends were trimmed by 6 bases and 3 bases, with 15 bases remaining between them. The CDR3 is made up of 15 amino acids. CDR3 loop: CASSVSHGLYNEQFF. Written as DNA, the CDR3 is TGTGCCAGCAGTGTAAGCCACGGCCTCTACAATGAGCAGTTCTTC.

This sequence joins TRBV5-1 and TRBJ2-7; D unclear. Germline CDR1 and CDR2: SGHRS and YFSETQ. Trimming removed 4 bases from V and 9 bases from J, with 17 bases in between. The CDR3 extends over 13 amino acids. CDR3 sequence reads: CASSPRLGLGQYF. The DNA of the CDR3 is TGCGCCAGCAGCCCTAGGTTGGGTCTCGGGCAGTACTTC.

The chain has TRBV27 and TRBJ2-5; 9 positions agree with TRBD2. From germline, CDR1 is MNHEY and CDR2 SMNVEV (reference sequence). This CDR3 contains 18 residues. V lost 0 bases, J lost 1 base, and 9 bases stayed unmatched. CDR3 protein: CASSLSRPTSGFQETQYF. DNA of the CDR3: TGTGCCAGCAGTTTATCGCGGCCGACTAGCGGCTTCCAAGAGACCCAGTACTTC.

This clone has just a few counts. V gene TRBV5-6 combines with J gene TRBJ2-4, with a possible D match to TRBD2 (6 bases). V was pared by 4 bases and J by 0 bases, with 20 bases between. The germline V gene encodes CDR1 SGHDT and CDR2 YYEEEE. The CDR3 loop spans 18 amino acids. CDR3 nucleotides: TGTGCCAGCAGCCCTCGCGTTGGCGGGACCATAGCCAAAAACATTCAGTACTTC. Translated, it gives CASSPRVGGTIAKNIQYF.

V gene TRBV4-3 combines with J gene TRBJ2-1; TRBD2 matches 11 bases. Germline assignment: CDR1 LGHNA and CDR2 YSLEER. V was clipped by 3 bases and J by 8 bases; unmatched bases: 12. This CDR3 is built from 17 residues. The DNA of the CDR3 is TGCGCCAGCAGCCAGGGGCTTTATAGCGGGGGGGGCGATGAGCAGTTCTTC. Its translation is CASSQGLYSGGGDEQFF.

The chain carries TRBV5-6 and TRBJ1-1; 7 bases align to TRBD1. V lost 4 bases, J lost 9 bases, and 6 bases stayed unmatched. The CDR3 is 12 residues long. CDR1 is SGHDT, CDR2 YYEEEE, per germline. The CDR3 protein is CASSLGTEKAFF. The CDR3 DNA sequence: TGTGCCAGCAGCCTCGGGACAGAAAAAGCTTTCTTT.

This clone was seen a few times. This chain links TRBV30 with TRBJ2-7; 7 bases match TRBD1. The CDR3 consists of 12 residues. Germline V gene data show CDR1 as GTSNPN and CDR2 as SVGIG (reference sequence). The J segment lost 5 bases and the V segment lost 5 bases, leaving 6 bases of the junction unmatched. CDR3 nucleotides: TGTGCCTGGGGTCAACAGGGGAACGAGCAGTACTTC. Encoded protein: CAWGQQGNEQYF.

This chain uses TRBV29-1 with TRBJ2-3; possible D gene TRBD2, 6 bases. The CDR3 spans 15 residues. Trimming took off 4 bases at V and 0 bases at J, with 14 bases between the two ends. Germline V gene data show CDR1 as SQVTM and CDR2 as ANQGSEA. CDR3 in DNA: TGCAGCGTTGGGGGCGGGGTGCTCAGCACAGATACGCAGTATTTT. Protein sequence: CSVGGGVLSTDTQYF.

CDR3 in DNA: TGCAGCGCCCGGACTAGCGGGGGCCCAGCGGGGGAGCTGTTTTTT. Its translation: CSARTSGGPAGELFF. The chain joins TRBV29-1 to TRBJ2-2, with 13 positions matching TRBD2. V was pared by 7 bases and J by 8 bases, with 10 bases of the junction left unmatched. Germline V lookup: CDR1 SQVTM, CDR2 ANQGSEA. The CDR3 runs 15 residues.

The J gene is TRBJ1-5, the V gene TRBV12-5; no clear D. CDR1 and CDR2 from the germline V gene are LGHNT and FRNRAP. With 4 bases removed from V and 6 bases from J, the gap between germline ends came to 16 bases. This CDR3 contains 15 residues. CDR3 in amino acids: CASGSSVGGGQPQHF. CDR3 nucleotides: TGTGCTAGTGGTTCGTCAGTGGGTGGAGGTCAGCCCCAGCATTTT.

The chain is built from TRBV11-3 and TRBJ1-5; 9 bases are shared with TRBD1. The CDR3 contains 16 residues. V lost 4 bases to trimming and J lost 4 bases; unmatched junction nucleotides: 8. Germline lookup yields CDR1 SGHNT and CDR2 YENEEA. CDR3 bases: TGTGCCAGCAGCTACACAGGGGGCCTTAGGAATCAGCCCCAGCATTTT. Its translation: CASSYTGGLRNQPQHF.

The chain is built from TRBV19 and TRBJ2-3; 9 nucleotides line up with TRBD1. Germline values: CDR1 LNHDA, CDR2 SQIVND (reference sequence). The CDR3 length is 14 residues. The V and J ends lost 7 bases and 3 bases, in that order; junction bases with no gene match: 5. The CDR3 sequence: CASTTGGWTDTQYF. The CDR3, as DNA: TGTGCCAGTACGACAGGGGGTTGGACAGATACGCAGTATTTT.